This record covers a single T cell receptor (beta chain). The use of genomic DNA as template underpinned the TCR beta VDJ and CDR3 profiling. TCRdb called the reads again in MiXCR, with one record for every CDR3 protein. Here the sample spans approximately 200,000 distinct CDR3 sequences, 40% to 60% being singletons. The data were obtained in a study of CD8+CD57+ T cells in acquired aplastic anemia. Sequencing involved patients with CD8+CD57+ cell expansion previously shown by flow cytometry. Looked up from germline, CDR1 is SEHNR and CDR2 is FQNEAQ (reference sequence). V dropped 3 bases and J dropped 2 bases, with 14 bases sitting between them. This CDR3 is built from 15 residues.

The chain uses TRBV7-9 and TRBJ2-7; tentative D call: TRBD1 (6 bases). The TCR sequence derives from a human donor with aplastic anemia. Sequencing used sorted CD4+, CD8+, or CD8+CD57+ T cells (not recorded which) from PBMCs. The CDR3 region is CASSLETGFTYEQYF. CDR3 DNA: TGTGCCAGCAGCTTGGAGACAGGCTTCACCTACGAGCAGTACTTC. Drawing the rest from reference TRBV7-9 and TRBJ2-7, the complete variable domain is DTGVSQNPRHKITKRGQNVTFRCDPISEHNRLYWYRQTLGQGPEFLTYFQNEAQLEKSRLLSDRFSAERPKGSFSTLEIQRTEQGDSAMYLCASSLETGFTYEQYFGPGTRLTVT.